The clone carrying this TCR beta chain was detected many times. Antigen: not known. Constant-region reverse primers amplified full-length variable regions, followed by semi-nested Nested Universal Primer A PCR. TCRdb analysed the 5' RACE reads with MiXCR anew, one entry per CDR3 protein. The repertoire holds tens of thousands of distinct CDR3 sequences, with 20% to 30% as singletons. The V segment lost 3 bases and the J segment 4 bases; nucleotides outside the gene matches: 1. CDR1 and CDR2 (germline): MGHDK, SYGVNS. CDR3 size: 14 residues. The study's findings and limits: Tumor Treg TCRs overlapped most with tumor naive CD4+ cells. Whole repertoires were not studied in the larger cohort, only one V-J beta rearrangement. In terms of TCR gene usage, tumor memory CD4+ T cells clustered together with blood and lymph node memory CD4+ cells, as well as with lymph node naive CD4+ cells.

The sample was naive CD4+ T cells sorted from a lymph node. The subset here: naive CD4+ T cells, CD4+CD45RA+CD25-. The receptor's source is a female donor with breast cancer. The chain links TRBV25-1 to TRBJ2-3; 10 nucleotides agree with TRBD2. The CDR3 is CASSDGLAADTQYF. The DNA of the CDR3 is TGTGCCAGCAGTGACGGACTAGCGGCAGATACGCAGTATTTT.